The 15 T cell receptor beta chains given below trace back to one sample, sequenced in a study of blood T cells in healthy people across ages. Through a sample-barcoded 5' primer and a J-beta primer mix, a second PCR was run for about 7 to 12 cycles. MiXCR was run by TCRdb on the 5' RACE reads, yielding one entry per CDR3 protein. The sample lists over 600,000 distinct CDR3 sequences; about half were seen once. Sequences were obtained from blood. These receptors originate from a man at least 80 years old in good health.

This clonotype has ten or more counts. The chain couples TRBV29-1 to TRBJ2-7; 7 bases match TRBD1. CDR1 and CDR2 (germline): SQVTM, ANQGSEA. The CDR3 consists of 13 residues. Trimming at V came to 2 bases and at J to 3 bases, leaving 4 bases not matched to a gene. CDR3 in amino acids: CSVELRDSYEQYF. The CDR3, as DNA: TGCAGCGTTGAACTCCGGGACAGCTACGAGCAGTACTTC.

This clonotype was seen a few times. This chain uses TRBV21-1 with TRBJ2-3; the table gives TRBD1 as D, unverified against the DNA. TRBV21-1 represents a pseudogene. CDR3 length: 15 amino acids. CDR3 sequence: CASSPGGAEADTQYF. The CDR3 coding sequence is TGTGCCAGCAGCCCCGGCGGCGCCGAGGCAGATACGCAGTATTTT.

This clonotype was observed a few times. CDR3 in DNA: TGCGCCAGCAGCCAAGGCGGACAGGGGGTGGGCGAGACCCAGTACTTC. It specifies CASSQGGQGVGETQYF. The rearrangement links TRBV4-3 to TRBJ2-5; 10 positions match TRBD1. Germline CDR1 LGHNA, CDR2 YSLEER. The CDR3 totals 16 residues. The J segment lost 5 bases and the V segment lost 1 base, leaving 7 bases of the junction unmatched.

The CDR3 region is CASSQGGRAPIEKLFF. DNA of the CDR3: TGTGCCAGCAGCCAAGGAGGCAGGGCTCCGATCGAAAAACTGTTTTTT. This sequence joins TRBV3-1 and TRBJ1-4, with D possibly TRBD1 on 5 matching bases. The V end lost 1 base, the J end lost 8 bases, and 17 bases lay between the germline ends. The V gene's germline CDR1 is LGHDT and CDR2 YNNKEL (reference sequence). This CDR3 is built from 16 residues.

The chain has TRBV5-1 and TRBJ2-7, with D perhaps assigned TRBD1 or TRBD2 (5 bases each). The CDR3 contains 14 residues. The V end lost 0 bases, the J end lost 1 base, and 8 bases lay between the germline ends. Germline CDR1 and CDR2: SGHRS and YFSETQ. In DNA, the CDR3 is TGCGCCAGCAGCTTGGATTGGGGGTCCTACGAGCAGTACTTC. This gives the protein CASSLDWGSYEQYF. The full variable domain, completed using reference TRBV5-1 and TRBJ2-7, is KAGVTQTPRYLIKTRGQQVTLSCSPISGHRSVSWYQQTPGQGLQFLFEYFSETQRNKGNFPGRFSGRQFSNSRSEMNVSTLELGDSALYLCASSLDWGSYEQYFGPGTRLTVT.

Regarding this clonotype: The junction and the germline gene differ at one end; a read error may be behind it. V and J are TRBV28 and TRBJ2-5; D may be TRBD2 (5 bases). In germline, CDR1 is MDHEN, CDR2 SYDVKM. The CDR3 consists of 15 residues. DNA for the CDR3: TGTACCAGCGGCTCAGAGGCTAGTAGGGTCAATGAGCAGTACTTC. Translating gives CTSGSEASRVNEQYF. The complete variable domain, with remaining parts taken from reference TRBV28 and TRBJ2-5, reads DVKVTQSSRYLVKRTGEKVFLECVQDMDHENMFWYRQDPGLGLRLIYFSYDVKMKEKGDIPEGYSVSREKKERFSLILESASTNQTSMYLCTSGSEASRVNEQYFGPGTRLLVL.

Concerning this clonotype: At one end the junction does not follow the germline gene, possibly because of a read error. The chain has TRBV4-3 and TRBJ1-2, with TRBD1 matching over 8 bases. In germline, CDR1 is LGHNA, CDR2 YSLEER. This CDR3 has 17 residues. CDR3 loop: CANSQAYTPQGAYGYTF. The CDR3 nucleotides are TGCGCCAACAGCCAAGCCTATACACCCCAGGGGGCCTATGGCTACACCTTC.

This clonotype came up a few times. CDR3 sequence reads: CSARVVGGVYNEQFF. CDR3 bases: TGCAGTGCTAGAGTAGTAGGCGGGGTCTACAATGAGCAGTTCTTC. This chain links TRBV20-1 with TRBJ2-1, with D possibly being TRBD2 (6 bases). From germline, CDR1 is DFQATT and CDR2 SNEGSKA (reference sequence). The germline V and J ends were trimmed by 1 base and 3 bases, with 13 bases remaining between them. CDR3 length: 15 amino acids.

The V call is TRBV7-9, the J call TRBJ2-1; either TRBD1 or TRBD2 may supply D (7 bases each). CDR1 and CDR2 from the germline V gene are SEHNR and FQNEAQ (reference sequence). This CDR3 spans 13 amino acids. V lost 1 base to trimming and J lost 15 bases, with 16 bases between them. CDR3 DNA: TGTGCCAGCAGCTTAGGAGTGAGCGGGACAGCGTTCTTC. This translates into CASSLGVSGTAFF. Filled out from reference TRBV7-9 and TRBJ2-1, the complete variable domain reads DTGVSQNPRHKITKRGQNVTFRCDPISEHNRLYWYRQTLGQGPEFLTYFQNEAQLEKSRLLSDRFSAERPKGSFSTLEIQRTEQGDSAMYLCASSLGVSGTAFFGPGTRLTVL.

V is TRBV6-2 or TRBV6-3 and J is TRBJ2-7; D might be TRBD1 (5 bases). The CDR3 is 12 amino acids. With 7 bases removed from V and 0 bases from J, the gap between germline ends came to 7 bases. The germline gives CDR1 MNHEY, CDR2 SVGEGT. This CDR3 is CASTGHSYEQYF. In DNA, the CDR3 is TGTGCCAGCACCGGACACTCCTACGAGCAGTACTTC.

There are a few counts of this clonotype. This chain links TRBV6-2 or TRBV6-3 with TRBJ2-1; 10 bases are shared with TRBD1. The CDR3 contains 13 residues. The J segment lost 9 bases and the V segment lost 5 bases, leaving 4 bases of the junction unmatched. Germline lookup yields CDR1 MNHEY and CDR2 SVGEGT. CDR3 DNA: TGTGCCAGCAGTCGACGGACAGGGGGTGAGCAGTTCTTC. Its protein is CASSRRTGGEQFF.

This clonotype was seen more than once but under ten times. This could be a read error, since a much larger clone is one nucleotide away. The chain uses TRBV6-2 or TRBV6-3 and TRBJ1-5; D not resolved. CDR3 length equals 12 residues. CDR1 and CDR2 from the germline V gene are MNHEY and SVGEGT. Deletions cut 6 bases from V and 4 bases from J, with 7 bases between. CDR3 amino acids: CASRSMNQPQHF. The CDR3 coding sequence is TGTGCCAGCAGGTCGATGAATCAGCCCCAGCATTTT.

This chain connects TRBV7-3 to TRBJ1-2, with 8 nucleotides matching TRBD1. The length of the CDR3 is 14 residues. With V trimmed by 3 bases and J by 8 bases, 8 bases remained unmatched. The V gene's germline CDR1 is SGHTA and CDR2 FQGTGA. CDR3 loop: CASSFSGGLRGYTF. The DNA of the CDR3 is TGTGCCAGCAGCTTCTCAGGGGGCTTACGCGGCTACACCTTC.

Here the CDR3 reads CASSLLVPEETQYF. The CDR3 DNA follows: TGTGCCAGCAGCCTACTAGTTCCTGAAGAGACCCAGTACTTC. This chain connects TRBV7-2 to TRBJ2-4, with a weak D call TRBD2 (5 bases). The end of the DNA aligns better with TRBJ2-5, so the J call may be wrong. CDR1 SGHTA and CDR2 FQGNSA come from the germline V gene. This CDR3 spans 14 amino acids.

The J gene is TRBJ2-5, the V gene TRBV28, with 7 bases lining up with TRBD1. Germline trimming cut 2 bases from V and 1 base from J; bases unmatched to any gene: 10. The CDR3 runs 17 residues. Germline loops: CDR1 MDHEN, CDR2 SYDVKM. CDR3 loop: CASSLRGKGQSQETQYF. DNA for the CDR3: TGTGCCAGCAGTTTAAGGGGAAAGGGACAGTCCCAAGAGACCCAGTACTTC.